Presented here are 23 T cell receptor beta chains from one specimen sequenced in a study of blood T cell repertoires in COVID-19. TCRdb's copy holds only in-frame clones and misses some; the assay was immunoSEQ multiplex PCR. The data hold over 150,000 clones, with around 86% observed a single time. The sample taken for sequencing was peripheral blood. These receptor sequences come from a man aged 60-69 years with COVID-19, enrolled during active disease.

The gene calls are TRBV19 and TRBJ1-1; D ambiguous. The germline V gene encodes CDR1 LNHDA and CDR2 SQIVND (reference sequence). This CDR3 contains 14 residues. The V end was cut by 3 bases, the J end by 1 base, with 9 bases between. CDR3 sequence: CASSMVSGNTEAFF. The CDR3 bases are TGTGCCAGTAGTATGGTTTCAGGGAACACTGAAGCTTTCTTT.

The table lists this clone with a count of one. J is TRBJ1-2 and V is TRBV5-4; D gene ambiguous. The V end was cut by 0 bases, the J end by 8 bases, with 5 bases between. The germline V gene encodes CDR1 SGHNT and CDR2 YYREEE (reference sequence). CDR3 length: 11 residues. CDR3 bases: TGTGCCAGCAGCTTGGGGAGCGGCTACACCTTC. Translated: CASSLGSGYTF.

The genes are TRBV27 and TRBJ2-1; a possible D gene is TRBD2 (6 bases). The V end lost 1 base, the J end lost 7 bases, and 20 bases lay between the germline ends. The CDR3 totals 17 residues. Germline assignment: CDR1 MNHEY and CDR2 SMNVEV (reference sequence). CDR3 sequence (DNA): TGTGCCAGCAGTTTATGGGCGGGGTTGTTCACCGATAATGAGCAGTTCTTC. It codes for CASSLWAGLFTDNEQFF.

V is TRBV7-6 and J is TRBJ1-3; no clear D gene. The ends were cut back, 1 base at V and 0 bases at J, with 7 bases in the middle. The CDR3 has 15 residues. The germline CDR1 and CDR2 sequences are SGHVS and FNYEAQ. The CDR3 loop reads CASSLGGSSGNTIYF. The CDR3 nucleotides read TGTGCCAGCAGCTTAGGCGGATCCTCTGGAAACACCATATATTTT.

The rearrangement joins TRBV7-9 to TRBJ2-1; TRBD1 matches 9 bases. This CDR3 contains 15 residues. Per germline, CDR1 SEHNR and CDR2 FQNEAQ (reference sequence). Trimming cost V 3 bases and J 14 bases; bases outside gene matches: 14. The CDR3 sequence is CASSLGQGGVGFKFF. In DNA form, the CDR3 reads TGTGCCAGCAGCTTGGGACAGGGCGGGGTAGGATTTAAGTTCTTC.

V and J are TRBV19 and TRBJ1-2, with 9 bases that match TRBD1. Trimming at V came to 4 bases and at J to 2 bases, leaving 5 bases not matched to a gene. The germline V gene has CDR1 LNHDA and CDR2 SQIVND (reference sequence). This CDR3 is built from 15 residues. CDR3: CASSTRTGVNYGYTF. The CDR3, as DNA: TGTGCCAGTAGTACCAGGACAGGGGTAAACTATGGCTACACCTTC.

This clone has only a few counts. This chain joins TRBV24-1 and TRBJ1-2, with D possibly matching TRBD1 (6 bases). From germline, CDR1 is KGHDR and CDR2 SFDVKD. The CDR3 extends over 13 amino acids. Trimming left V 4 bases short and J 5 bases short, with 10 bases between. This CDR3 reads CATSDWTEYGYTF. The CDR3 DNA follows: TGTGCCACCAGTGACTGGACAGAGTATGGCTACACCTTC.

V is TRBV29-1 and J is TRBJ1-2, with 8 bases identical to TRBD1. J gave up 0 bases and V 3 bases, and 18 bases lay outside the gene matches. Per germline, CDR1 SQVTM and CDR2 ANQGSEA. The CDR3 is made up of 19 amino acids. The CDR3 spells CSVDIQGGGNKLSNYGYTF. The CDR3 DNA follows: TGCAGCGTTGATATACAGGGGGGCGGAAACAAGCTTTCTAACTATGGCTACACCTTC.

This clone was found once. The V call is TRBV27, the J call TRBJ1-2; TRBD1 aligns across 10 bases. The CDR3 runs 14 residues. The junction had 4 bases not matched to a gene; V was cut back by 5 bases and J by 4 bases. From germline, CDR1 is MNHEY and CDR2 SMNVEV (reference sequence). CDR3 bases: TGTGCCAGCAGTGCCCGACAGGGGGCCTATGGCTACACCTTC. Translation: CASSARQGAYGYTF.

This chain joins TRBV4-2 and TRBJ2-1; the D gene is possibly TRBD1 (5 bases). Trimming removed 0 bases at V and 0 bases at J, with 12 bases between. Germline CDR1 reads LGHNA; CDR2 reads YNFKEQ. CDR3 size: 17 residues. The CDR3 DNA reads TGTGCCAGCAGCCAAGAAAGGGGCAGCAGCTCCTACAATGAGCAGTTCTTC. Residues: CASSQERGSSSYNEQFF.

There are a few counts of this clone. The chain couples TRBV21-1 to TRBJ2-7; the D segment call TRBD1 is taken from the table without a DNA check. TRBV21-1 is a listed pseudogene. This CDR3 has 16 residues. DNA for the CDR3: TGTGCCAGCAGCAAAGGATGGACAGGTCGCTCCTACGAGCAGTACTTC. The encoded protein is CASSKGWTGRSYEQYF.

The CDR3 coding sequence is TGTGCCAGCAGCTTGTGGATGGGAGGCACTGAAGCTTTCTTT. This encodes CASSLWMGGTEAFF. This rearrangement joins TRBV5-6 to TRBJ1-1; D is unclear. This CDR3 comprises 14 residues. Per the germline V gene, CDR1 is SGHDT and CDR2 is YYEEEE. The V end lost 1 base, the J end lost 4 bases, and 11 bases lay between the germline ends.

This chain connects TRBV7-2 to TRBJ1-6, with a tentative D call TRBD1 (5 bases). CDR1 and CDR2 (germline): SGHTA, FQGNSA. Trimming took 0 bases from V and 6 from J, leaving 9 bases between them. The CDR3 sequence is 15 residues long. Here the CDR3 reads CASSLARQPNSPLHF. CDR3 DNA: TGTGCCAGCAGCTTAGCCAGACAGCCTAATTCACCCCTCCACTTT.

This sequence joins TRBV19 and TRBJ1-5, with TRBD1 matching over 7 bases. The germline V gene encodes CDR1 LNHDA and CDR2 SQIVND (reference sequence). This CDR3 contains 15 residues. The trim removed 5 bases at V and 6 bases at J, leaving 10 bases unmatched. In DNA form, the CDR3 reads TGTGCCAGTAGTGCGGGGGGACAGCTCTCTCAGCCCCAGCATTTT. This sequence encodes CASSAGGQLSQPQHF.

V usage is TRBV12-2 and J usage is TRBJ1-2; the table's D call, TRBD1, was not checked against the DNA. TRBV12-2 is given as a pseudogene. The CDR3 covers 14 residues. The CDR3 loop reads CASRFYRKLYGYTF. In DNA, the CDR3 is TGTGCAAGTCGCTTCTACAGGAAACTCTATGGCTACACCTTC.

The chain combines TRBV7-2 with TRBJ2-5; tentatively, D is TRBD1 (6 bases). The germline V and J ends were trimmed by 3 bases and 2 bases, with 7 bases remaining between them. Germline V gene lookup returns CDR1 SGHTA and CDR2 FQGNSA. The CDR3 is made up of 13 amino acids. The CDR3 region has the DNA TGTGCCAGCAGCTTCGACAGGCAAGAGACCCAGTACTTC. Protein: CASSFDRQETQYF.

This chain links TRBV7-9 with TRBJ1-1, with 7 positions matching TRBD1. CDR3 size: 14 residues. CDR1 SEHNR and CDR2 FQNEAQ come from the germline V gene (reference sequence). Trimming took 5 bases from V and 1 from J; bases not matched to a gene: 4. Here the CDR3 DNA reads TGTGCCAGCAGCCAGGGACAGCAGAACACTGAAGCTTTCTTT. Translated, it gives CASSQGQQNTEAFF.

The J gene is TRBJ1-1, the V gene TRBV7-9; tentative D call: TRBD1 (6 bases). V lost 5 bases to trimming and J lost 1 base, with 11 bases between them. Germline assignment: CDR1 SEHNR and CDR2 FQNEAQ (reference sequence). This CDR3 region has 14 residues. CDR3 amino acids: CASSRGQRNTEAFF. For the CDR3, the DNA is TGTGCCAGCAGCCGGGGACAAAGGAACACTGAAGCTTTCTTT. The variable domain in full, with the rest retrieved from reference TRBV7-9 and TRBJ1-1, is DTGVSQNPRHKITKRGQNVTFRCDPISEHNRLYWYRQTLGQGPEFLTYFQNEAQLEKSRLLSDRFSAERPKGSFSTLEIQRTEQGDSAMYLCASSRGQRNTEAFFGQGTRLTVV.

This chain connects TRBV3-1 (or the pseudogene TRBV3-2) to TRBJ1-1; D may be TRBD1 (5 bases). The CDR3 runs to 13 residues. Germline values: CDR1 LGHDT, CDR2 YNNKEL (reference sequence). V was pared by 6 bases and J by 0 bases, with 8 bases between. CDR3 loop: CASRRGVNTEAFF. DNA of the CDR3: TGTGCCAGCAGACGGGGGGTGAACACTGAAGCTTTCTTT.

The chain couples TRBV19 to TRBJ2-5, with 9 bases that match TRBD2. V shed 8 bases, J shed 4 bases, and the junction held 5 bases outside the gene matches. The CDR3 has 13 amino acids. Germline CDR1 is LNHDA and CDR2 is SQIVND (reference sequence). The CDR3 loop reads CASCKAGGETQYF. The CDR3 bases are TGTGCCAGTTGTAAAGCGGGAGGAGAGACCCAGTACTTC.

V usage is TRBV27 and J usage is TRBJ1-6, with 10 bases matching TRBD1. Germline-derived CDR1 and CDR2 are MNHEY and SMNVEV (reference sequence). The CDR3 covers 16 residues. Trimming removed 5 bases from V and 10 bases from J; junction bases left unmatched: 11. The CDR3 nucleotides are TGTGCCAGCAGTCGGGATTTTGGGACAGGGGCATCACCCCTCCACTTT. It encodes CASSRDFGTGASPLHF.

The chain recombines TRBV7-2 with TRBJ1-2, with D possibly being TRBD1 (6 bases). The germline V gene encodes CDR1 SGHTA and CDR2 FQGNSA. V shed 4 bases and J shed 4 bases, with 10 bases lying between them. This CDR3 region has 13 residues. The chain's CDR3 is CASSSDSIYGYTF. The CDR3, as DNA: TGTGCCAGCAGCTCGGACAGCATCTATGGCTACACCTTC.

The CDR3 reads CAVTGNTEAFF. The DNA of the CDR3 is TGTGCCGTCACAGGTAACACTGAAGCTTTCTTT. The chain links TRBV28 to TRBJ1-1; D might be TRBD1 (5 bases). V dropped 11 bases and J dropped 2 bases, with 9 bases sitting between them. The CDR3 runs to 11 residues. Per the germline V gene, CDR1 is MDHEN and CDR2 is SYDVKM.